These 20 T cell receptor beta chains share one sample of origin, sequenced in a study of OX40 agonist ivuxolimab in advanced cancers. Profiled with immunoSEQ multiplex PCR; TCRdb holds only in-frame clones, not every one. The table shows about 73,000 clones, with about 90% occurring only once. The input for sequencing was CD4+ or CD8+ T cells sorted from blood, taken in a trial of the OX40 agonist ivuxolimab. The receptor source for this set is an adult with an advanced solid tumor such as melanoma, head and neck, liver or kidney cancer.

The chain links TRBV5-1 to TRBJ2-3, with 9 bases identical to TRBD2. Germline V CDR1 and CDR2: SGHRS, YFSETQ. The CDR3 is 17 amino acids. The junction had 6 bases not matched to a gene; V was cut back by 0 bases and J by 1 base. CDR3 coding DNA: TGCGCCAGCAGCTTGGTACCTAGGACTAGCGGCACAGATACGCAGTATTTT. It yields the protein CASSLVPRTSGTDTQYF.

In regard to this clone: One end of the junction fails to match germline, which may point to a read error. The chain carries TRBV6-1 and TRBJ2-7; D might be TRBD1 or TRBD2, each matching 6 bases. CDR1 and CDR2 from the germline V gene are MNHNS and SASEGT. The CDR3 covers 14 residues. The CDR3 region has the DNA TGTGCCAGCAGGGAAGGGGGGTCGGGCTACGAGCAGTACTTC. It is translated as CASREGGSGYEQYF.

This clone was detected once. The rearrangement uses TRBV2 and TRBJ2-7; D may be TRBD2 (6 bases). V was trimmed by 7 bases and J by 2 bases, leaving 9 bases between them. Per germline, CDR1 SNHLY and CDR2 FYNNEI. This CDR3 spans 12 amino acids. The CDR3 sequence is CASTSETYEQYF. DNA for the CDR3: TGTGCCAGCACTAGCGAGACCTACGAGCAGTACTTC. The entire variable domain, with the rest obtained from reference TRBV2 and TRBJ2-7, is as follows: EPEVTQTPSHQVTQMGQEVILRCVPISNHLYFYWYRQILGQKVEFLVSFYNNEISEKSEIFDDQFSVERPDGSNFTLKIRSTKLEDSAMYFCASTSETYEQYFGPGTRLTVT.

The rearrangement links TRBV6-1 to TRBJ1-3, with D perhaps matching TRBD1 (6 bases). CDR3 length equals 14 residues. V lost 5 bases and J 4 bases, leaving 12 bases between the germline ends. The germline CDR1 and CDR2 sequences are MNHNS and SASEGT. The CDR3 is CASSPAQGGNTIYF. The CDR3 DNA sequence: TGTGCCAGCAGTCCGGCACAGGGAGGAAACACCATATATTTT.

In DNA, the CDR3 is TGTGCCAGCAGCTTAGGTAGCGGACTTCTAACAGATACGCAGTATTTT. It codes for CASSLGSGLLTDTQYF. The genes are TRBV7-9 and TRBJ2-3; weak D call: TRBD2 (6 bases). This CDR3 comprises 16 residues. Germline loops: CDR1 SEHNR, CDR2 FQNEAQ (reference sequence). The germline V and J ends were trimmed by 1 base and 3 bases, with 14 bases remaining between them. Based on the CDR3 plus reference TRBV7-9 and TRBJ2-3, the full variable domain is DTGVSQNPRHKITKRGQNVTFRCDPISEHNRLYWYRQTLGQGPEFLTYFQNEAQLEKSRLLSDRFSAERPKGSFSTLEIQRTEQGDSAMYLCASSLGSGLLTDTQYFGPGTRLTVL.

This clone was picked up one time. V and J are TRBV5-4 and TRBJ2-5, with D possibly being TRBD1 (5 bases). The CDR3 contains 14 residues. The V and J ends lost 0 bases and 2 bases respectively, with 8 bases between them. CDR1 SGHNT and CDR2 YYREEE come from the germline V gene (reference sequence). In DNA, the CDR3 is TGTGCCAGCAGCTTGGAGGCAGGGCAAGAGACCCAGTACTTC. It yields the protein CASSLEAGQETQYF.

The genes are TRBV4-2 and TRBJ2-2; 16 bases agree with TRBD2. Germline CDR1 is LGHNA and CDR2 is YNFKEQ. There are 17 residues in the CDR3. V trimming: 3 bases; J trimming: 7 bases; junction bases outside the gene matches: 5. CDR3 protein: CASSQIGTSGRVGELFF. In DNA form, the CDR3 reads TGTGCCAGCAGCCAGATAGGGACTAGCGGGAGGGTCGGGGAGCTGTTTTTT.

This chain joins TRBV28 and TRBJ1-2, with D maybe TRBD1 (5 bases). Germline CDR1 MDHEN, CDR2 SYDVKM. CDR3 length: 14 amino acids. The germline V and J ends were trimmed by 3 bases and 4 bases, with 12 bases remaining between them. The DNA of the CDR3 is TGTGCCAGCAGTTTCGGAGGGGCTACCTATGGCTACACCTTC. Its protein product is CASSFGGATYGYTF.

The rearrangement links TRBV6-1 to TRBJ1-5; TRBD1 matches 11 bases. The V gene's germline CDR1 is MNHNS and CDR2 SASEGT. This CDR3 has 14 residues. Trimming cost V 7 bases and J 6 bases; bases outside gene matches: 5. For the CDR3, the DNA is TGTGCCAGCAACCGGGACAGGGGGACTCAGCCCCAGCATTTT. Its translation: CASNRDRGTQPQHF.

This clone was seen only a few times. The J gene is TRBJ2-3, the V gene TRBV5-1, with a tentative D call TRBD1 (5 bases). V was shortened by 1 base and J by 0 bases, with 9 bases between the two germline ends. The germline V gene encodes CDR1 SGHRS and CDR2 YFSETQ. There are 15 residues in the CDR3. Here the CDR3 reads CASSLNGASTDTQYF. CDR3 bases: TGCGCCAGCAGCTTGAATGGGGCTAGCACAGATACGCAGTATTTT.

This rearrangement joins TRBV18 to TRBJ2-5, with D tentatively TRBD1 (6 bases). Germline values: CDR1 KGHSH, CDR2 LQKENI. The V gene lost 8 bases and the J gene lost 2 bases, with 15 bases spanning the gap. The CDR3 loop spans 14 amino acids. The CDR3 DNA reads as TGTGCCAGCCGACAGGACAGAAGACAAGAGACCCAGTACTTC. This translates into CASRQDRRQETQYF.

The CDR3 here is CASSNMYTQYF. The CDR3 coding sequence is TGTGCCAGCAGTAACATGTATACGCAGTATTTT. The chain joins TRBV6-5 to TRBJ2-3, with D unclear. The CDR3 is 11 residues long. V was shortened by 5 bases and J by 7 bases, with 7 bases between the two germline ends. Germline loops: CDR1 MNHEY, CDR2 SVGAGI.

The V gene is TRBV6-5, the J gene TRBJ1-1, with 8 bases matching TRBD1. The J segment lost 1 base and the V segment lost 5 bases, leaving 3 bases of the junction unmatched. Germline V lookup: CDR1 MNHEY, CDR2 SVGAGI. The length of the CDR3 is 14 residues. CDR3 protein: CASSPGTGNTEAFF. The CDR3 region has the DNA TGTGCCAGCAGTCCCGGGACAGGGAACACTGAAGCTTTCTTT.

This rearrangement joins TRBV5-1 to TRBJ2-2; TRBD2 is a possible D gene (6 bases). V lost 5 bases and J 6 bases, leaving 14 bases between the germline ends. The CDR3 runs 14 residues. Germline V lookup: CDR1 SGHRS, CDR2 YFSETQ. CDR3 region: CASRRDSHPGELFF. DNA of the CDR3: TGCGCCAGCAGACGGGACTCCCATCCCGGGGAGCTGTTTTTT.

The V and J genes are TRBV19 and TRBJ2-5, with 8 nucleotides matching TRBD2. The CDR3 is 14 residues long. V dropped 5 bases and J dropped 5; count of bases not matched to a gene: 7. CDR1 and CDR2 from the germline V gene are LNHDA and SQIVND (reference sequence). CDR3 sequence reads: CASSLGLAHETQYF. CDR3 in DNA: TGTGCCAGTAGTCTCGGACTAGCCCACGAGACCCAGTACTTC.

The rearrangement uses TRBV19 and TRBJ2-1; no clear D gene. The length of the CDR3 is 14 residues. V was pared by 1 base and J by 4 bases, with 8 bases between. In germline, CDR1 is LNHDA, CDR2 SQIVND (reference sequence). CDR3 bases: TGTGCCAGTAGTATAGGACCAGTTTACAATGAGCAGTTCTTC. Amino acids: CASSIGPVYNEQFF.

This clone was seen once. Other DNA sequences in the sample encode the same CDR3. The rearrangement links TRBV5-6 to TRBJ1-6, with unresolved D. Trimming cost V 0 bases and J 6 bases, with 4 bases left between them. CDR3 length equals 13 residues. Germline-derived CDR1 and CDR2 are SGHDT and YYEEEE. The CDR3 DNA follows: TGTGCCAGCAGCTTGGGGGTTAATTCACCCCTCCACTTT. Its protein is CASSLGVNSPLHF. The complete variable domain, with remaining parts taken from reference TRBV5-6 and TRBJ1-6, reads DAGVTQSPTHLIKTRGQQVTLRCSPKSGHDTVSWYQQALGQGPQFIFQYYEEEERQRGNFPDRFSGHQFPNYSSELNVNALLLGDSALYLCASSLGVNSPLHFGNGTRLTVT.

This chain uses TRBV30 with TRBJ2-3; D is perhaps TRBD1 or TRBD2 (6 bases each). This CDR3 comprises 12 residues. Trimming shortened V by 2 bases and J by 8 bases, and 11 bases separated the two germline ends. Germline V CDR1 and CDR2: GTSNPN, SVGIG (reference sequence). The CDR3 loop reads CAWSRGPRTQYF. The CDR3 DNA reads TGTGCCTGGAGTCGGGGGCCTCGTACGCAGTATTTT.

This clone appeared a few times. The gene calls are TRBV19 and TRBJ1-4; D is undetermined. Germline V gene data show CDR1 as LNHDA and CDR2 as SQIVND (reference sequence). With 10 bases removed from V and 0 bases from J, the gap between germline ends came to 12 bases. The CDR3 extends over 14 amino acids. As DNA, the CDR3 is TGTGCCACCCGGACCGCCGCAACTAATGAAAAACTGTTTTTT. Protein sequence: CATRTAATNEKLFF.

The chain is built from TRBV5-6 and TRBJ1-3; the D is unclear. Germline loops: CDR1 SGHDT, CDR2 YYEEEE. V was trimmed by 3 bases and J by 1 base, leaving 11 bases between them. The CDR3 runs 15 residues. CDR3 region: CASSSEEGSGNTIYF. DNA for the CDR3: TGTGCCAGCAGCTCCGAGGAGGGATCTGGAAACACCATATATTTT.